What follows are 15 T cell receptor beta chains derived from one specimen sequenced in a study of T cell responses to AZD1222 COVID-19 vaccine. Produced via immunoSEQ multiplex PCR; TCRdb's table is partial and in-frame only. The repertoire holds some 25,000 clones, around 83% seen once, with roughly 7.5% in the top ten. The input for sequencing was peripheral blood, taken 28 days after the second AZD1222 dose. The source of these receptors is an adult who received the AZD1222 COVID-19 vaccine.

This rearrangement joins TRBV28 to TRBJ2-2, with D unclear. There are 11 residues in the CDR3. Germline-derived CDR1 and CDR2 are MDHEN and SYDVKM. Deletions cut 7 bases from V and 7 bases from J, with 7 bases between. The CDR3 here is CASTSSGELFF. The CDR3 DNA is TGTGCCAGCACCTCCAGCGGGGAGCTGTTTTTT.

The V and J genes are TRBV5-5 and TRBJ1-2; D is perhaps TRBD1 (5 bases). CDR3 size: 15 residues. V lost 4 bases and J lost 3, with 16 bases in between. Germline values: CDR1 SGHKS, CDR2 YYEKEE (reference sequence). CDR3 nucleotide sequence: TGTGCCAGCAGCAGTGGTGGGGGGAGCTACTATGGCTACACCTTC. As protein: CASSSGGGSYYGYTF. The full variable domain, its missing parts supplied by reference TRBV5-5 and TRBJ1-2, is DAGVTQSPTHLIKTRGQQVTLRCSPISGHKSVSWYQQVLGQGPQFIFQYYEKEERGRGNFPDRFSARQFPNYSSELNVNALLLGDSALYLCASSSGGGSYYGYTFGSGTRLTVV.

The V call is TRBV7-9, the J call TRBJ2-7; 8 positions match TRBD1. The CDR3 extends over 15 amino acids. V lost 2 bases to trimming and J lost 2 bases; unmatched junction nucleotides: 5. Germline CDR1 and CDR2: SEHNR and FQNEAQ (reference sequence). CDR3 protein: CASSLITGGTYEQYF. The CDR3 bases are TGTGCCAGCAGCTTAATCACAGGGGGGACCTACGAGCAGTACTTC.

This clone was seen more than once but under ten times. CDR3 in amino acids: CASSELYGNTIYF. The CDR3 region has the DNA TGTGCCAGCAGTGAATTGTACGGAAACACCATATATTTT. The V and J genes are TRBV6-1 and TRBJ1-3; D is unresolved. Trimming took 2 bases from V and 4 from J, leaving 6 bases between them. This CDR3 comprises 13 residues. CDR1 and CDR2 from the germline V gene are MNHNS and SASEGT.

This sequence joins TRBV5-1 and TRBJ1-4; D is perhaps TRBD1 (5 bases). The ends were cut back, 0 bases at V and 7 bases at J, with 16 bases in the middle. The CDR3 runs 16 residues. The V gene's germline CDR1 is SGHRS and CDR2 YFSETQ. CDR3 residues: CASSLAGNTAGEKLFF. CDR3 nucleotide sequence: TGCGCCAGCAGCTTGGCAGGGAATACGGCTGGTGAAAAACTGTTTTTT.

In this sample, this clone turned up once. The rearrangement joins TRBV5-1 to TRBJ1-1; tentatively, D is TRBD1 (6 bases). The germline V gene encodes CDR1 SGHRS and CDR2 YFSETQ. The CDR3 runs to 13 residues. The V gene lost 2 bases and the J gene lost 11 bases, with 16 bases spanning the gap. The CDR3 DNA is TGCGCCAGCAGCTTTGGGAACAGGGCGCGCGCTTTCTTT. Translating gives CASSFGNRARAFF. The complete variable domain, with remaining parts taken from reference TRBV5-1 and TRBJ1-1, reads KAGVTQTPRYLIKTRGQQVTLSCSPISGHRSVSWYQQTPGQGLQFLFEYFSETQRNKGNFPGRFSGRQFSNSRSEMNVSTLELGDSALYLCASSFGNRARAFFGQGTRLTVV.

V gene TRBV7-9 combines with J gene TRBJ1-2; the D is unclear. Trimming stripped 1 base from V and 6 bases from J, with 9 bases between. The CDR3 covers 13 residues. The germline V gene encodes CDR1 SEHNR and CDR2 FQNEAQ (reference sequence). In nucleotides, the CDR3 is TGTGCCAGCAGCTTAGGAGGGTTCAATGGCTACACCTTC. This translates into CASSLGGFNGYTF.

This chain links TRBV7-9 with TRBJ1-1; weak D call: TRBD1 (5 bases). Germline V gene data show CDR1 as SEHNR and CDR2 as FQNEAQ (reference sequence). This CDR3 contains 15 residues. V shed 5 bases and J shed 2 bases, with 15 bases lying between them. This CDR3 reads CASSRDKGPNTEAFF. CDR3 DNA sequence: TGTGCCAGCAGCCGCGACAAGGGGCCAAACACTGAAGCTTTCTTT.

This CDR3 reads CASSFQDRDRNTIYF. As DNA, the CDR3 is TGTGCCAGCAGTTTCCAAGACCGGGACAGGAACACCATATATTTT. The chain combines TRBV28 with TRBJ1-3, with 8 bases identical to TRBD1. The V and J ends lost 3 bases and 7 bases, in that order; junction bases with no gene match: 8. Germline loops: CDR1 MDHEN, CDR2 SYDVKM. The CDR3 runs 15 residues.

This clone was seen a few times. This sequence joins TRBV3-1 (or the pseudogene TRBV3-2) and TRBJ1-5; TRBD1 is a possible D gene (5 bases). V gave up 4 bases and J gave up 8 bases, with 12 bases separating them. Germline V gene data show CDR1 as LGHDT and CDR2 as YNNKEL (reference sequence). The CDR3 consists of 13 residues. The CDR3 coding sequence is TGTGCCAGCAGCCCGGGGGTTGGGGAGCCCCAGCATTTT. Translating gives CASSPGVGEPQHF.

The chain recombines TRBV7-2 with TRBJ1-2; D unresolved. Germline V gives CDR1 SGHTA, CDR2 FQGNSA. Deletions cut 6 bases from V and 5 bases from J, with 16 bases between. The CDR3 length is 14 residues. This CDR3 reads CASSPDGSGYGYTF. In DNA, the CDR3 is TGTGCCAGCAGTCCGGACGGTTCGGGGTATGGCTACACCTTC.

The chain uses TRBV19 and TRBJ2-1, with a weak D call TRBD1 (5 bases). The V gene's germline CDR1 is LNHDA and CDR2 SQIVND (reference sequence). The V end was cut by 6 bases, the J end by 0 bases, with 15 bases between. The CDR3 loop spans 16 amino acids. CDR3 sequence: CASRQSATVSYNEQFF. CDR3 bases: TGTGCCAGTAGGCAATCCGCGACAGTCTCCTACAATGAGCAGTTCTTC.

The chain recombines TRBV2 with TRBJ1-5; possibly TRBD1 for D (6 bases). Trimming cost V 8 bases and J 0 bases, with 17 bases left between them. Germline lookup yields CDR1 SNHLY and CDR2 FYNNEI. This CDR3 has 16 amino acids. CDR3 sequence: CASRTDQYYSNQPQHF. In nucleotides, the CDR3 is TGTGCCAGCCGGACAGACCAATACTATAGCAATCAGCCCCAGCATTTT.

This sequence joins TRBV28 and TRBJ2-4; 15 bases are a match to TRBD2. V lost 6 bases, J lost 1 base, and 10 bases stayed unmatched. The CDR3 totals 19 residues. Germline V CDR1 and CDR2: MDHEN, SYDVKM. CDR3 sequence reads: CASSPGLAGGAAAKNIQYF. DNA for the CDR3: TGTGCCAGCAGCCCGGGACTAGCGGGAGGCGCGGCGGCCAAAAACATTCAGTACTTC.

The genes are TRBV2 and TRBJ1-2; tentatively, D is TRBD1 (6 bases). The CDR3 consists of 13 residues. Trimming removed 6 bases from V and 7 bases from J, with 15 bases in between. Germline V CDR1 and CDR2: SNHLY, FYNNEI. The CDR3 protein is CASRKQGWGGYTF. CDR3 coding DNA: TGTGCCAGCAGAAAACAGGGATGGGGTGGCTACACCTTC.